These 17 T cell receptor beta chains originate from one sample sequenced in a study of radiation and T cells in renal cell carcinoma. Stated time point: baseline pretreatment blood. Specified treatment: 15 Gy SBRT to primary tumor, nephrectomy 4 weeks later. Produced via immunoSEQ multiplex PCR; TCRdb's table is partial and in-frame only. The sample has approximately 120,000 clones, around 84% seen once. Sample: blood, taken from a patient whose treatment included radiotherapy and nephrectomy. The receptors derive from a woman aged 55-70 years with renal cell carcinoma.

The V and J genes are TRBV28 and TRBJ1-4; D remains ambiguous. The V and J ends lost 4 bases and 3 bases respectively, with 6 bases between them. The CDR3 runs 13 residues. Germline values: CDR1 MDHEN, CDR2 SYDVKM. The CDR3 reads CASSYDANEKLFF. CDR3 bases: TGTGCCAGCAGTTACGATGCTAATGAAAAACTGTTTTTT. Full variable domain (outside the CDR3, taken from reference TRBV28 and TRBJ1-4): DVKVTQSSRYLVKRTGEKVFLECVQDMDHENMFWYRQDPGLGLRLIYFSYDVKMKEKGDIPEGYSVSREKKERFSLILESASTNQTSMYLCASSYDANEKLFFGSGTQLSVL.

The chain uses TRBV6-1 and TRBJ2-5; D unclear. Germline values: CDR1 MNHNS, CDR2 SASEGT. The CDR3 length is 15 residues. The ends were cut back, 3 bases at V and 0 bases at J, with 11 bases in the middle. The CDR3 region is CASSDIFGYQETQYF. CDR3 DNA sequence: TGTGCCAGCAGTGATATTTTTGGGTACCAAGAGACCCAGTACTTC.

The rearrangement links TRBV28 to TRBJ1-5, with D uncertain. The CDR3 length is 12 residues. The ends were cut back, 5 bases at V and 3 bases at J, with 5 bases in the middle. Looked up from germline, CDR1 is MDHEN and CDR2 is SYDVKM. CDR3 sequence (DNA): TGTGCCAGCAGTGGGAACAATCAGCCCCAGCATTTT. Translation gives CASSGNNQPQHF. The full variable domain, in which reference TRBV28 and TRBJ1-5 provide the parts outside the CDR3, is DVKVTQSSRYLVKRTGEKVFLECVQDMDHENMFWYRQDPGLGLRLIYFSYDVKMKEKGDIPEGYSVSREKKERFSLILESASTNQTSMYLCASSGNNQPQHFGDGTRLSIL.

This chain joins TRBV4-3 and TRBJ2-1; D perhaps matches TRBD2 (5 bases). This CDR3 has 16 amino acids. Per germline, CDR1 LGHNA and CDR2 YSLEER. The germline V and J ends were trimmed by 1 base and 0 bases, with 10 bases remaining between them. The DNA of the CDR3 is TGCGCCAGCAGCCAAGCTAGCATAAGCTCCTACAATGAGCAGTTCTTC. This encodes CASSQASISSYNEQFF.

This clone was seen ten or more times. V and J are TRBV2 and TRBJ2-3; D might be TRBD2 (5 bases). The CDR3 loop spans 15 amino acids. Germline assignment: CDR1 SNHLY and CDR2 FYNNEI. The ends were cut back, 2 bases at V and 6 bases at J, with 15 bases in the middle. The DNA of the CDR3 is TGTGCCAGCAGTGAATATCGAGGGCCCACGGATACGCAGTATTTT. This translates into CASSEYRGPTDTQYF.

The chain couples TRBV10-3 to TRBJ1-2; 8 bases are shared with TRBD1. The germline CDR1 and CDR2 sequences are ENHRY and SYGVKD. V lost 2 bases to trimming and J lost 3 bases; unmatched junction nucleotides: 5. This CDR3 has 15 amino acids. DNA for the CDR3: TGTGCCATCAGTGAGGGGACAGGTACCTACTATGGCTACACCTTC. This sequence encodes CAISEGTGTYYGYTF.

V is TRBV5-6 and J is TRBJ2-7; tentatively, D is TRBD1 or TRBD2 (5 bases each). The CDR3 consists of 14 residues. V was clipped by 0 bases and J by 7 bases, with 14 bases between them. CDR1 is SGHDT, CDR2 YYEEEE, per germline. The CDR3 is CASSLAGADREQYF. CDR3 in DNA: TGTGCCAGCAGCTTGGCCGGGGCAGACCGGGAGCAGTACTTC.

The rearrangement uses TRBV11-3 and TRBJ2-7; 7 positions agree with TRBD1. This CDR3 is built from 15 residues. Germline CDR1 and CDR2: SGHNT and YENEEA. The V gene end was trimmed by 1 base and the J gene end by 1 base; junction bases not matched to a gene: 4. The CDR3 protein is CASSLGTGPSYEQYF. The CDR3 DNA follows: TGTGCCAGCAGCTTAGGGACAGGTCCTTCCTACGAGCAGTACTTC. Combining the CDR3 with reference TRBV11-3 and TRBJ2-7 gives the whole variable domain EAGVVQSPRYKIIEKKQPVAFWCNPISGHNTLYWYLQNLGQGPELLIRYENEEAVDDSQLPKDRFSAERLKGVDSTLKIQPAELGDSAVYLCASSLGTGPSYEQYFGPGTRLTVT.

The chain recombines TRBV10-3 with TRBJ1-2, with TRBD1 as a possible D gene (6 bases). V gave up 0 bases and J gave up 3 bases, with 29 bases separating them. The CDR3 has 21 residues. Germline V gene data show CDR1 as ENHRY and CDR2 as SYGVKD. CDR3 amino acids: CAISESLIIRSGLKGDYGYTF. In DNA form, the CDR3 reads TGTGCCATCAGTGAGTCACTAATTATTCGTTCGGGCCTAAAGGGGGACTATGGCTACACCTTC.

The rearrangement links TRBV5-6 to TRBJ2-4; 7 nucleotides match TRBD1. Germline-derived CDR1 and CDR2 are SGHDT and YYEEEE. V was clipped by 4 bases and J by 0 bases; unmatched bases: 13. This CDR3 is built from 18 residues. CDR3 nucleotide sequence: TGTGCCAGCAGCGACTGGACAGGCCCGCACCTAGCCAAAAACATTCAGTACTTC. It encodes CASSDWTGPHLAKNIQYF.

The V gene is TRBV13, the J gene TRBJ2-3, with D possibly being TRBD1 or TRBD2 (5 bases each). CDR1 and CDR2 (germline): PRHDT, FYEKMQ (reference sequence). V lost 4 bases to trimming and J lost 3 bases, with 11 bases between them. This CDR3 contains 14 residues. The CDR3 sequence: CASSSGTRTDTQYF. The CDR3 coding sequence is TGTGCCAGCAGCTCCGGGACGAGGACAGATACGCAGTATTTT.

The chain links TRBV9 to TRBJ1-2, with D possibly TRBD1 on 5 matching bases. The V gene's germline CDR1 is SGDLS and CDR2 YYNGEE. The V end was cut by 0 bases, the J end by 8 bases, with 8 bases between. The CDR3 loop spans 12 amino acids. CDR3 DNA: TGTGCCAGCAGCGTAGTGGGGGAGGGCTACACCTTC. This sequence encodes CASSVVGEGYTF. The whole variable domain, filled in from reference TRBV9 and TRBJ1-2, reads DSGVTQTPKHLITATGQRVTLRCSPRSGDLSVYWYQQSLDQGLQFLIQYYNGEERAKGNILERFSAQQFPDLHSELNLSSLELGDSALYFCASSVVGEGYTFGSGTRLTVV.

The table lists this clone with a count of one. V and J are TRBV11-2 and TRBJ1-2; the D is unclear. From germline, CDR1 is SGHAT and CDR2 FQNNGV. This CDR3 spans 16 amino acids. The germline V and J ends were trimmed by 0 bases and 6 bases, with 17 bases remaining between them. CDR3 region: CASSLDPGGIAHGYTF. DNA for the CDR3: TGTGCCAGCAGCTTAGACCCCGGAGGGATAGCGCATGGCTACACCTTC.

The chain recombines TRBV4-2 with TRBJ2-7; D is possibly TRBD1 (6 bases). The CDR3 has 14 residues. Germline V lookup: CDR1 LGHNA, CDR2 YNFKEQ. The V end was cut by 1 base, the J end by 6 bases, with 13 bases between. CDR3 sequence (DNA): TGTGCCAGCAGCCAAGCCCAGGGGACGGGCGAGCAGTACTTC. Protein product: CASSQAQGTGEQYF.

The rearrangement joins TRBV30 to TRBJ2-7; 8 bases align to TRBD1. CDR3 size: 13 residues. The junction had 9 bases not matched to a gene; V was cut back by 6 bases and J by 5 bases. Germline values: CDR1 GTSNPN, CDR2 SVGIG (reference sequence). CDR3 bases: TGTGCCTGCAAGGGAGACAGGGGTCACGAGCAGTACTTC. Protein sequence: CACKGDRGHEQYF.

The chain combines TRBV2 with TRBJ1-4; 8 bases are shared with TRBD1. Germline V gives CDR1 SNHLY, CDR2 FYNNEI. The V gene end was trimmed by 6 bases and the J gene end by 8 bases; junction bases not matched to a gene: 8. There are 14 residues in the CDR3. The CDR3 DNA is TGTGCCAGCAGAGTCAGGGGGCAGGAGGAAAAACTGTTTTTT. Translated, it gives CASRVRGQEEKLFF.

J is TRBJ2-7 and V is TRBV6-5, with no clear D. Germline CDR1 MNHEY, CDR2 SVGAGI. The CDR3 consists of 12 residues. Trimming shortened V by 6 bases and J by 3 bases, and 9 bases separated the two germline ends. The CDR3 region has the DNA TGTGCCAGCAGCTCGGACGGCTACGAGCAGTACTTC. Its protein is CASSSDGYEQYF.